What follows describes a single TCR beta chain. Only a few counts were recorded for this clonotype. The antigen this receptor binds is unknown. One base away there is no much larger clone; base qualities are not given. Trimming at the junction amounts to 3 bases on V and 0 bases on J, and the germline ends lie 8 bases apart. Taken from the germline V gene (reference sequence), the CDR1 and CDR2 loops are MNHEY and SMNVEV. The CDR3 numbers 14 residues from cysteine through phenylalanine. This entry keeps only the CDR3 DNA: 42 bases, framed from base 1. The source of the sample is a study of blood T cells in healthy people across ages (dated by TCRdb to between 2014 and 2017). Study-wide context: In model experiments, template switching captured about one uniquely barcoded TCR beta cDNA molecule for every two T cells. Age-related changes in TCR beta repertoire diversity were measured in the study by deep sequencing normalized with unique cDNA molecular identifiers. To avoid experimental bias, donors of different ages were distributed randomly across sequencing lanes. For two donors (one aged 18 to 29 and one aged 80 or older), the study analyzed two additional independent replicas of 1 million unique cDNA reads from the same blood draw. The donors were split into four age groups: young (average about 16 years), middle-aged (nearly 40), aged (around 67) and long-lived (82). Summary of the overall study and its limitations: Compared with the aged group, the long-lived group had more naive CD4+ T cells, fewer expanded clones and increased TCR diversity, a pattern suggesting age selection. There was a strong correlation between observed TCR beta diversity and the percentage of naive T cells measured by flow cytometry. Observed TCR beta diversity per million T cells fell roughly linearly with age, and a significant reduction was already apparent by age roughly 40. Because profiling used bulk unsorted PBMCs, naive and antigen-experienced compartments could not be compared conclusively. Estimates of total diversity based on one million sequenced T cells were regarded as lower bounds and as underestimates. Because donor CMV infection status was unknown, age-related changes in expanded clonotypes were potentially confounded.

The library was produced with 5' RACE. The reads were generated on an Illumina HiSeq 2500. A second roughly 7 to 11 cycle PCR used a sample-barcoded 5' primer and a J-beta primer mix. A template-switch 5' adaptor carrying 12 random nucleotides introduced a unique molecular identifier onto each TCR beta cDNA molecule. Each sample yielded at least 2.5 million CDR3-containing paired-end reads. First-strand cDNA synthesis was performed from all RNA using the Mint cDNA synthesis kit, with priming by a TRBC-specific oligonucleotide. All cDNA was treated with uracil-DNA glycosylase and then went through a first 18-cycle PCR with the universal primers M1SS and BC2_uni_R. Concerning the study's data processing: Each sample was normalized by randomly selecting 1 million high-quality reads, each carrying a distinct molecular identifier. Instead of being binned into consensus sequences, reads with shared molecular identifiers were discarded. MiTCR, run with a Q25 quality threshold and the strictest error-elimination algorithm, handled CDR3 identification, clonotype clustering and error correction. Lower-bound total TCR beta diversity was estimated with a nonparametric unseen species model using Euler transformation. In TCRdb, the public reads were trimmed at Q25 with fastp and aligned with MiXCR, with productive beta chains retained. CDR3 protein sequences are deduplicated, and each keeps its most common genes and DNA. TCRdb, not the original authors, processed these V and J calls. Here the sample has 550,000 to 750,000 distinct CDR3 sequences; roughly 20% occur a single time. The ten top clones hold 3.6% of the sample.

Donors were 35 to 40 systemically healthy Caucasian individuals from Russia aged about 6 to 100 years. Approximately 9.3 milliliters of peripheral blood were collected from each donor into EDTA-treated Vacutainer tubes. Ficoll-Paque density-gradient centrifugation was used to isolate PBMCs, with at least 6.5 million per sample. Trizol reagent was used to extract total RNA from the PBMCs, yielding at least 5.5 micrograms per sample. For every donor, an aliquot of PBMCs went through flow cytometry to measure the percentages of naive CD45RAhigh/CD27high T cells. The chain uses TRBV27 and TRBJ1-1, with no confident D gene call. The origin of this receptor is a man aged 65-85 years in good health. Sequences were obtained from blood. The nucleotides are TGTGCCAGCAGTTTGGGCAGTCTGAACACTGAAGCTTTCTTT. Protein translation: CASSLGSLNTEAFF.